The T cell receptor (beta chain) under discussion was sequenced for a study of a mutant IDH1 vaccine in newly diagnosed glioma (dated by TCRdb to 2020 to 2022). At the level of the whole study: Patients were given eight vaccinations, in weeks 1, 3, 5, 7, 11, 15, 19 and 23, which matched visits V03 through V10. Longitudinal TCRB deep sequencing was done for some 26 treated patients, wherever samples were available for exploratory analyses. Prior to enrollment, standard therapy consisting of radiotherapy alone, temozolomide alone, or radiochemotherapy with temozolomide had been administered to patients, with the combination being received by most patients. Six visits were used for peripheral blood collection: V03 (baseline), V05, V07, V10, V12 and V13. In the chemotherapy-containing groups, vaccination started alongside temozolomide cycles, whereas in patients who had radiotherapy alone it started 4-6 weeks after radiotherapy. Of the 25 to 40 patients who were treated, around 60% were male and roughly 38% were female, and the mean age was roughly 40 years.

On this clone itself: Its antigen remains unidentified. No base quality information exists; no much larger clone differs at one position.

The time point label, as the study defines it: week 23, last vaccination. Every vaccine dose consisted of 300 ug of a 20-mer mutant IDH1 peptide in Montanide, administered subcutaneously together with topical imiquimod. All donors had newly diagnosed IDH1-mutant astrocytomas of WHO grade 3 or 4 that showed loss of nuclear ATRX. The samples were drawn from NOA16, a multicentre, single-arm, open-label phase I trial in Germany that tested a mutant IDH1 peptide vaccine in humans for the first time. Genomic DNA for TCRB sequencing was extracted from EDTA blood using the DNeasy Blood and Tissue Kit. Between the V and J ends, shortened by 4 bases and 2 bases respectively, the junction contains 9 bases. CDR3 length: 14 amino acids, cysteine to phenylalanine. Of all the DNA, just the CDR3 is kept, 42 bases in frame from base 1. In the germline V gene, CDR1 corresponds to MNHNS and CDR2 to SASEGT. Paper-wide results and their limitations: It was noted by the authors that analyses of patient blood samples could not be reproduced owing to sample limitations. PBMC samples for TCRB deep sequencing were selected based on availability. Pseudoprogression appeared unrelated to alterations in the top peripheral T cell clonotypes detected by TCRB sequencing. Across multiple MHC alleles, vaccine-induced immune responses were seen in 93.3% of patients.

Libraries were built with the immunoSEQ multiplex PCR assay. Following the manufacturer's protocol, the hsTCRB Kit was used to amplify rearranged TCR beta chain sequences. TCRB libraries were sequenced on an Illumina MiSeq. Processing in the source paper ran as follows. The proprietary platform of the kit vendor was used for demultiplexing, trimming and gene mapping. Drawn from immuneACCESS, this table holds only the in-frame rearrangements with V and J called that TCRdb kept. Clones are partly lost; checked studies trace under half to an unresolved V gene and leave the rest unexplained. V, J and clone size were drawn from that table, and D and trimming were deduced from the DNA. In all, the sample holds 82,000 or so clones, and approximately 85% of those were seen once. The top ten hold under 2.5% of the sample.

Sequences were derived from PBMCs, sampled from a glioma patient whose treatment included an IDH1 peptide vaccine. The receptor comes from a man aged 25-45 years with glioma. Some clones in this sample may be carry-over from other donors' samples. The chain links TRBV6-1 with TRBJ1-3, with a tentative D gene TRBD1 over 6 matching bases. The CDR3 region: CASSARTAGNTIYF. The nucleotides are TGTGCCAGCAGTGCGCGGACAGCTGGAAACACCATATATTTT.